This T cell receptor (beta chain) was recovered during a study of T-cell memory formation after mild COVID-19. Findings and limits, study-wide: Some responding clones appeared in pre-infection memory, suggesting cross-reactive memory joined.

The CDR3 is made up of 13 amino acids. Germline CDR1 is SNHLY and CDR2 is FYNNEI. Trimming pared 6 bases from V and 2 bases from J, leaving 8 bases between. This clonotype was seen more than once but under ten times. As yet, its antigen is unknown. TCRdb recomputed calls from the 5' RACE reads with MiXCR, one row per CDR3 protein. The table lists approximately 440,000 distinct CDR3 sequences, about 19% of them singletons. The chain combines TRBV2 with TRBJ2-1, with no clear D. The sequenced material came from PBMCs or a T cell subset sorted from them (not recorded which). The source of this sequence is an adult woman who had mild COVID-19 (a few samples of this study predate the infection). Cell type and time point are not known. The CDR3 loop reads CASRKEAYNEQFF. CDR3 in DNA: TGTGCCAGCAGGAAAGAAGCCTACAATGAGCAGTTCTTC.